The 5 T cell receptor beta chains below all came from one sample that was sequenced in a study of blood T cell repertoires in COVID-19. Some clones are missing from TCRdb's copy, which holds only in-frame ones; the method was immunoSEQ multiplex PCR. The sample includes some 120,000 clones, approximately 87% seen only once; the top ten take about 3.9%. The specimen was peripheral blood. All receptors derive from a man aged 60 to 69 with acute or convalescent COVID-19.

The chain has TRBV5-1 and TRBJ2-6; TRBD2 aligns across 9 bases. This CDR3 has 18 residues. The junction had 9 bases not matched to a gene; V was cut back by 2 bases and J by 3 bases. Germline loops: CDR1 SGHRS, CDR2 YFSETQ. The CDR3 loop reads CASSFSGSSANGANVLTF. CDR3 DNA: TGCGCCAGCAGCTTTAGCGGGAGTTCAGCTAATGGGGCCAACGTCCTGACTTTC.

V and J are TRBV7-9 and TRBJ2-4, with 7 bases aligning to TRBD2. The CDR3 is 16 amino acids. V was pared by 5 bases and J by 0 bases, with 7 bases of the junction left unmatched. Germline loops: CDR1 SEHNR, CDR2 FQNEAQ (reference sequence). The CDR3 protein is CASSPRGEVAKNIQYF. Here the CDR3 DNA reads TGTGCCAGCAGCCCCCGGGGGGAAGTAGCCAAAAACATTCAGTACTTC.

The V call is TRBV5-1, the J call TRBJ2-7, with D tentatively TRBD2 (5 bases). There are 14 residues in the CDR3. With 0 bases removed from V and 2 bases from J, the gap between germline ends came to 9 bases. The germline V gene has CDR1 SGHRS and CDR2 YFSETQ. In DNA form, the CDR3 reads TGCGCCAGCAGCTTGGAAACCGGGACCTACGAGCAGTACTTC. It codes for CASSLETGTYEQYF. The whole variable domain, remainder taken from reference TRBV5-1 and TRBJ2-7, is KAGVTQTPRYLIKTRGQQVTLSCSPISGHRSVSWYQQTPGQGLQFLFEYFSETQRNKGNFPGRFSGRQFSNSRSEMNVSTLELGDSALYLCASSLETGTYEQYFGPGTRLTVT.

This clone was recorded only once. The CDR3 reads CASSIGSGSSGNTIYF. The CDR3 nucleotides read TGTGCCAGCAGCATTGGGAGCGGGAGCTCTGGAAACACCATATATTTT. The chain carries TRBV5-6 and TRBJ1-3; D is ambiguous. The germline V gene has CDR1 SGHDT and CDR2 YYEEEE. This CDR3 is built from 16 residues. V was pared by 4 bases and J by 0 bases, with 14 bases between.

V and J are TRBV10-3 and TRBJ2-7; no definite D call. This CDR3 comprises 13 residues. Germline-derived CDR1 and CDR2 are ENHRY and SYGVKD. V lost 2 bases and J lost 6, with 11 bases in between. The DNA of the CDR3 is TGTGCCATCAGTGAGAACCTACTCCTCGAGCAGTACTTC. Encoded protein: CAISENLLLEQYF.